The clone carrying this T cell receptor beta chain came up a few times. Its antigen is still unknown. Samples each had at least 6 micrograms of total RNA extracted. The data were obtained in a study of blood T cells in healthy people across ages. Study-wide results and limits: PBMCs were not sorted, which prevented a conclusive comparison of naive versus antigen-experienced cells.

The authors ran a second PCR of roughly 7 to 11 cycles using a sample-barcoded 5' primer and a J-beta primer mix. Each TCR beta cDNA got a 12-nucleotide random molecular identifier. Sequencing of every sample gave 2.5 million or more CDR3-containing paired-end reads. TCRdb independently ran MiXCR on the 5' RACE reads; one entry per CDR3 protein. The sample lists hundreds of thousands of distinct CDR3 sequences, roughly half occurring once. J was trimmed by 3 bases and V by 4 bases; bases with no gene match: 4. Per the germline V gene, CDR1 is KGHDR and CDR2 is SFDVKD. The CDR3 has 15 amino acids. Material: blood. The TCR sequence derives from a man between 60 and 75 years old in good health. V is TRBV24-1 and J is TRBJ2-5, with TRBD1 matching over 10 bases. The CDR3 DNA is TGTGCCACCAGTGACCAGGGACAGGGGAAAGAGACCCAGTACTTC. Protein product: CATSDQGQGKETQYF.